Listed below are T cell receptor beta chains from one sample, sequenced in a study of T cells in pancreatic ductal adenocarcinoma. TCRdb's table, derived via immunoSEQ multiplex PCR, lists solely in-frame clones and lacks some. Among 16,000 or so clones, 90% to 95% were seen once, and the ten largest hold more than 15%. Sequenced: PBMCs. The receptors here all came from a human donor with pancreatic ductal adenocarcinoma. Both conserved end residues are part of each CDR3. D genes are given only for firm matches. Clone size is shown for a subset of rows, as once, few, many or a class of expanded clone.

CDR3aa: CASSVVGTGGTDTQYF
CDR3nt: TGTGCCAGCAGCGTAGTAGGGACCGGCGGCACAGATACGCAGTATTTT
d_gene: NA
abundance: once
v_gene: TRBV9
j_gene: TRBJ2-3

CDR3aa: CASSPIRGAYEQYF
CDR3nt: TGTGCCAGCAGCCCCATCCGGGGCGCCTACGAGCAGTACTTC
d_gene: NA
abundance: NA
v_gene: TRBV11-2
j_gene: TRBJ2-7

CDR3aa: CASIGGGSNQPQHF
CDR3nt: TGTGCCAGCATAGGGGGCGGTAGCAATCAGCCCCAGCATTTT
d_gene: TRBD1
abundance: NA
v_gene: TRBV28
j_gene: TRBJ1-5

CDR3aa: CASSLLIGGQQYF
CDR3nt: TGTGCCAGCAGCTTATTGATAGGTGGACAGCAGTACTTC
d_gene: NA
abundance: NA
v_gene: TRBV5-6
j_gene: TRBJ2-5

CDR3aa: CASSPGGSGNTIYF
CDR3nt: TGTGCCAGCAGCCCGGGGGGCTCTGGAAACACCATATATTTT
d_gene: NA
abundance: NA
v_gene: TRBV11-3
j_gene: TRBJ1-3

CDR3aa: CASSEFWPDLTTGELFF
CDR3nt: TGTGCCAGCAGTGAATTCTGGCCGGATCTTACCACCGGGGAGCTGTTTTTT
d_gene: NA
abundance: NA
v_gene: TRBV25-1
j_gene: TRBJ2-2

CDR3aa: CASSLYRGGGNYGYTF
CDR3nt: TGTGCCAGCAGTTTATATCGAGGGGGGGGGAACTATGGCTACACCTTC
d_gene: NA
abundance: NA
v_gene: TRBV27
j_gene: TRBJ1-2

CDR3aa: CASSFGTGIYNEQFF
CDR3nt: TGTGCCAGCAGCTTCGGGACAGGGATCTACAATGAGCAGTTCTTC
d_gene: TRBD1
abundance: NA
v_gene: TRBV7-9
j_gene: TRBJ2-1

CDR3aa: CASSREVGPEQFF
CDR3nt: TGTGCCAGCTCACGGGAGGTGGGTCCTGAGCAGTTCTTC
d_gene: NA
abundance: NA
v_gene: TRBV18
j_gene: TRBJ2-1

CDR3aa: CASYQRGGSYEQYF
CDR3nt: TGTGCCAGCTACCAGCGGGGAGGTTCCTACGAGCAGTACTTC
d_gene: TRBD2
abundance: NA
v_gene: TRBV28
j_gene: TRBJ2-7

CDR3aa: CSVETQLGRVTEAFF
CDR3nt: TGCAGCGTTGAAACCCAGCTCGGCAGGGTTACTGAAGCTTTCTTT
d_gene: NA
abundance: NA
v_gene: TRBV29-1
j_gene: TRBJ1-1

CDR3aa: CASSPQKGRGQGARAFF
CDR3nt: TGTGCCAGCAGTCCTCAAAAGGGACGGGGACAGGGGGCCCGAGCTTTCTTT
d_gene: TRBD1
abundance: NA
v_gene: TRBV27
j_gene: TRBJ1-1

CDR3aa: CASSIGTVLGTDTQYF
CDR3nt: TGTGCCAGCAGCATTGGGACGGTTTTAGGAACAGATACGCAGTATTTT
d_gene: NA
abundance: NA
v_gene: TRBV5-5
j_gene: TRBJ2-3

CDR3aa: CASSIDQSPGTGVGTEAFF
CDR3nt: TGTGCCAGTAGTATAGATCAGTCCCCCGGGACAGGGGTTGGCACTGAAGCTTTCTTT
d_gene: TRBD1
abundance: NA
v_gene: TRBV19
j_gene: TRBJ1-1

CDR3aa: CASSLLGGQGASYGYTF
CDR3nt: TGTGCCAGCAGCTTACTAGGTGGACAGGGGGCTAGCTATGGCTACACCTTC
d_gene: TRBD1
abundance: NA
v_gene: TRBV7-2
j_gene: TRBJ1-2

CDR3aa: CASSPVTSGRPSSYNEQFF
CDR3nt: TGTGCCAGCAGCCCCGTGACTAGCGGGAGGCCGAGCTCCTACAATGAGCAGTTCTTC
d_gene: TRBD2
abundance: NA
v_gene: TRBV5-6
j_gene: TRBJ2-1

CDR3aa: CASSSHRDTSRNQPQHF
CDR3nt: TGTGCCAGTAGTTCACACCGGGACACTAGTAGGAATCAGCCCCAGCATTTT
d_gene: NA
abundance: NA
v_gene: TRBV19
j_gene: TRBJ1-5

CDR3aa: CASSYSAGASQPQHF
CDR3nt: TGTGCCAGCAGTTACTCTGCAGGGGCGAGTCAGCCCCAGCATTTT
d_gene: NA
abundance: NA
v_gene: TRBV6-5
j_gene: TRBJ1-5

CDR3aa: CASSFRTGMRSYEQYF
CDR3nt: TGTGCCAGCAGCTTTCGGACAGGGATGAGATCCTACGAGCAGTACTTC
d_gene: TRBD1
abundance: NA
v_gene: TRBV5-4
j_gene: TRBJ2-7

CDR3aa: CASSFSGRFGELFF
CDR3nt: TGTGCCAGCAGCTTTAGCGGGAGATTCGGGGAGCTGTTTTTT
d_gene: TRBD2
abundance: NA
v_gene: TRBV5-6
j_gene: TRBJ2-2

CDR3aa: CASSLDGGYQETQYF
CDR3nt: TGTGCCAGCAGCTTAGACGGGGGTTACCAAGAGACCCAGTACTTC
d_gene: NA
abundance: NA
v_gene: TRBV7-7
j_gene: TRBJ2-5

CDR3aa: CASSLALTGTGVSSGNTIYF
CDR3nt: TGTGCCAGCAGCTTAGCCCTTACCGGGACAGGGGTTTCCTCTGGAAACACCATATATTTT
d_gene: TRBD1
abundance: NA
v_gene: TRBV7-2
j_gene: TRBJ1-3

CDR3aa: CASSATVWGSYNEQFF
CDR3nt: TGTGCCAGCAGCGCAACTGTGTGGGGCTCCTACAATGAGCAGTTCTTC
d_gene: NA
abundance: NA
v_gene: TRBV7-6
j_gene: TRBJ2-1

CDR3aa: CASSFFAPRVRTGELFF
CDR3nt: TGTGCCAGCAGTTTTTTTGCCCCCCGCGTGAGAACCGGGGAGCTGTTTTTT
d_gene: NA
abundance: once
v_gene: TRBV28
j_gene: TRBJ2-2

CDR3aa: CATAETRSSYEQYF
CDR3nt: TGTGCCACGGCGGAGACAAGGAGCTCCTACGAGCAGTACTTC
d_gene: NA
abundance: NA
v_gene: TRBV19
j_gene: TRBJ2-7

CDR3aa: CASSPPGGNYGYTF
CDR3nt: TGTGCCAGCAGTCCCCCGGGGGGTAACTATGGCTACACCTTC
d_gene: NA
abundance: NA
v_gene: TRBV28
j_gene: TRBJ1-2

CDR3aa: CASSYRSWDSTSKTGNTIYF
CDR3nt: TGTGCCAGCAGTTACCGATCTTGGGACAGTACCTCCAAGACTGGAAACACCATATATTTT
d_gene: TRBD1
abundance: once
v_gene: TRBV28
j_gene: TRBJ1-3

CDR3aa: CASSISGAPSYEQYF
CDR3nt: TGTGCCAGCAGTATCTCTGGGGCGCCCTCCTACGAGCAGTACTTC
d_gene: NA
abundance: once
v_gene: TRBV9
j_gene: TRBJ2-7

CDR3aa: CASSIKRGGSGNTIYF
CDR3nt: TGTGCCAGTAGTATAAAAAGGGGGGGATCTGGAAACACCATATATTTT
d_gene: NA
abundance: NA
v_gene: TRBV19
j_gene: TRBJ1-3

CDR3aa: CASSLRPTYGYTF
CDR3nt: TGTGCCAGCAGCCTTCGACCGACCTATGGCTACACCTTC
d_gene: NA
abundance: NA
v_gene: TRBV6-1
j_gene: TRBJ1-2

CDR3aa: CASNPRDRGPEKLFF
CDR3nt: TGTGCCAGCAATCCCCGGGACAGGGGGCCTGAAAAACTGTTTTTT
d_gene: TRBD1
abundance: NA
v_gene: TRBV2
j_gene: TRBJ1-4

CDR3aa: CASSLVAGRGANNEQFF
CDR3nt: TGTGCCAGCAGCTTAGTCGCAGGGCGGGGGGCGAACAATGAGCAGTTCTTC
d_gene: TRBD2
abundance: NA
v_gene: TRBV13
j_gene: TRBJ2-1

CDR3aa: CASSLAVTVRNTEAFF
CDR3nt: TGTGCCAGCAGCTTGGCCGTGACCGTCCGGAACACTGAAGCTTTCTTT
d_gene: NA
abundance: NA
v_gene: TRBV5-4
j_gene: TRBJ1-1

CDR3aa: CAWSRLAGAAGANVLTF
CDR3nt: TGTGCCTGGAGTCGGCTAGCGGGAGCTGCTGGGGCCAACGTCCTGACTTTC
d_gene: TRBD2
abundance: NA
v_gene: TRBV30
j_gene: TRBJ2-6

CDR3aa: CASSLEDTLYEQYF
CDR3nt: TGTGCCAGCAGCTTAGAGGACACCCTCTACGAGCAGTACTTC
d_gene: NA
abundance: NA
v_gene: TRBV7-2
j_gene: TRBJ2-7

CDR3aa: CSVALESSYEQYF
CDR3nt: TGCAGCGTTGCCCTCGAAAGCTCCTACGAGCAGTACTTC
d_gene: NA
abundance: NA
v_gene: TRBV29-1
j_gene: TRBJ2-7

CDR3aa: CASSRDTSGNTIYF
CDR3nt: TGCGCCAGCAGCCGGGACACCTCTGGAAACACCATATATTTT
d_gene: NA
abundance: NA
v_gene: TRBV5-1
j_gene: TRBJ1-3

CDR3aa: CASSWGTGRGDTQYF
CDR3nt: TGTGCCAGCAGTTGGGGTACGGGGAGGGGAGATACGCAGTATTTT
d_gene: TRBD2
abundance: NA
v_gene: TRBV28
j_gene: TRBJ2-3

CDR3aa: CASSLLVEFHCTF
CDR3nt: TGTGCCAGCAGCTTACTGGTCGAGTTCCACTGCACCTTC
d_gene: NA
abundance: NA
v_gene: TRBV7-2
j_gene: TRBJ1-2

CDR3aa: CASSISGVSTEAFF
CDR3nt: TGTGCCAGTAGTATATCAGGGGTCTCCACTGAAGCTTTCTTT
d_gene: NA
abundance: NA
v_gene: TRBV19
j_gene: TRBJ1-1

CDR3aa: CASSLVDRGPWYGYTF
CDR3nt: TGTGCCAGCAGCTTGGTGGACAGGGGGCCGTGGTATGGCTACACCTTC
d_gene: TRBD1
abundance: NA
v_gene: TRBV5-6
j_gene: TRBJ1-2

CDR3aa: CASRVQGGEQYF
CDR3nt: TGTGCCAGCAGGGTCCAGGGTGGCGAGCAGTACTTC
d_gene: NA
abundance: NA
v_gene: TRBV28
j_gene: TRBJ2-7

CDR3aa: CASSLMGKGNQPQHF
CDR3nt: TGTGCCAGCAGCTTAATGGGGAAGGGCAATCAGCCCCAGCATTTT
d_gene: NA
abundance: NA
v_gene: TRBV11-2
j_gene: TRBJ1-5

CDR3aa: CASSIVGLAVSSYNEQFF
CDR3nt: TGTGCCAGTAGTATAGTCGGGCTAGCGGTATCCTCCTACAATGAGCAGTTCTTC
d_gene: TRBD2
abundance: NA
v_gene: TRBV19
j_gene: TRBJ2-1

CDR3aa: CASSLAPGQGRGTDTQYF
CDR3nt: TGTGCCAGCAGCTTAGCGCCCGGACAGGGGAGGGGCACAGATACGCAGTATTTT
d_gene: TRBD1
abundance: NA
v_gene: TRBV7-2
j_gene: TRBJ2-3

CDR3aa: CASSPSNEKLFF
CDR3nt: TGTGCCAGCAGCCCCTCTAATGAAAAACTGTTTTTT
d_gene: NA
abundance: NA
v_gene: TRBV7-9
j_gene: TRBJ1-4

CDR3aa: CASSLGQGNYGYTF
CDR3nt: TGTGCCAGCAGCTTGGGACAGGGGAACTATGGCTACACCTTC
d_gene: TRBD1
abundance: once
v_gene: TRBV5-6
j_gene: TRBJ1-2

CDR3aa: CASTLSGGTEAFF
CDR3nt: TGTGCCAGTACCTTGTCCGGGGGCACTGAAGCTTTCTTT
d_gene: NA
abundance: NA
v_gene: TRBV19
j_gene: TRBJ1-1